This record covers a single T cell receptor beta chain. CDR3 length: 15 amino acids. V lost 6 bases to trimming and J lost 3 bases; unmatched junction nucleotides: 10. CDR1 and CDR2 from the germline V gene are SNHLY and FYNNEI. In the original analysis: Estimated nucleated cell counts came from reference gene primer amplification. Method: immunoSEQ multiplex PCR; TCRdb's copy keeps in-frame clones and lacks some. Clonal size and the V and J genes are those of that table, whereas D and trimming came from the DNA. The sample has over 450,000 clones; 75% to 90% are singletons. This sample is drawn from a study of blood T cell repertoires in COVID-19. Overall study context: Donors in the United States, Italy and Spain gave samples during acute or convalescent COVID-19. PBMCs, B-cell-depleted T cells, or T cells were the source of the cDNA or gDNA that made up the material.

Seattle's cohort entered during active infection and was followed longitudinally. This clonotype originated in a man aged 18 to 29 with COVID-19, enrolled during active disease. The rearrangement joins TRBV2 to TRBJ1-1, with 7 bases fitting TRBD1. Sequencing was done on a sample of peripheral blood. The chain's CDR3 is CASRRTVQGYTEAFF. CDR3 nucleotides: TGTGCCAGCAGGCGAACCGTACAGGGGTACACTGAAGCTTTCTTT. The whole variable domain, filled in from reference TRBV2 and TRBJ1-1, reads EPEVTQTPSHQVTQMGQEVILRCVPISNHLYFYWYRQILGQKVEFLVSFYNNEISEKSEIFDDQFSVERPDGSNFTLKIRSTKLEDSAMYFCASRRTVQGYTEAFFGQGTRLTVV.